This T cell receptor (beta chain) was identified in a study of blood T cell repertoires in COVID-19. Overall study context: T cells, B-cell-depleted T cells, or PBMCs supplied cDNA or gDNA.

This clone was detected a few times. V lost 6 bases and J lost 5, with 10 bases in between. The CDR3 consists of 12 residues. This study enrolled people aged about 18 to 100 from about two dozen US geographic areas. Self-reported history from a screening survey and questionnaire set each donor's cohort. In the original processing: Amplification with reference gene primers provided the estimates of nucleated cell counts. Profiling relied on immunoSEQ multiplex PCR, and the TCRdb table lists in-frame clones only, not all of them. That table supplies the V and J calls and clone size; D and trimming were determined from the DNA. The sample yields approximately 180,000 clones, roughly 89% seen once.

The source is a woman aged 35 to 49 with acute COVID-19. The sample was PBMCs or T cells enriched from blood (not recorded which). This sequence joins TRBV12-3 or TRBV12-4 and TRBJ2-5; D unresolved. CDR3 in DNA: TGTGCCAGCAGAGCCCATCGGGAGACCCAGTACTTC. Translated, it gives CASRAHRETQYF.